The T cell receptor (beta chain) described here comes from a study of STAT5B mutations in CD4+ large granular lymphocyte leukemia. This clone was counted between two and nine times. Using immunoSEQ multiplex PCR, the repertoire was profiled, and TCRdb retains in-frame clones only, with some absent. This table holds tens of thousands of clones, 60% to 80% found once. Germline V lookup: CDR1 MNHNY, CDR2 SVGAGI (reference sequence). The CDR3 is 11 residues long. With V trimmed by 4 bases and J by 9 bases, 1 base remained unmatched. The chain is built from TRBV6-6 and TRBJ2-3; 7 bases line up with TRBD1. The sequenced sample consisted of CD4+ T cells from blood buffy coats. The sequence was collected from a human donor in good health. The CDR3 reads CASSWDRTQYF. The CDR3 DNA reads as TGTGCCAGCAGTTGGGACAGAACGCAGTATTTT.